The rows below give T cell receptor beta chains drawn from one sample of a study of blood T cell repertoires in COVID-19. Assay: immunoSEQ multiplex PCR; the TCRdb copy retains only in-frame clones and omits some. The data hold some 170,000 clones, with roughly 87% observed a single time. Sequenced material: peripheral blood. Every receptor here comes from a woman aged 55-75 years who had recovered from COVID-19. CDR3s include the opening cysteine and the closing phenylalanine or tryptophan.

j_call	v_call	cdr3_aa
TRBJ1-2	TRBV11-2	CASSPPQDYGYTF
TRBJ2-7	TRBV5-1	CASRAEGYYEEQYF
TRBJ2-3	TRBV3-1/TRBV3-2	CASSPLAGGYTDTQYF
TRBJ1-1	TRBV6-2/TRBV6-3	CASSYPRDPNTEAFF
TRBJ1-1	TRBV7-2	CASRGTAGTEAFF
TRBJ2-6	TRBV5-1	CASSLELSGASGANVLTF
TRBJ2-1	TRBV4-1	CASSHGGLGGSGEQFF
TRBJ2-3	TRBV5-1	CASSLRGAGDTQYF
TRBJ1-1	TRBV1	CTSSQDEGGTEAFF
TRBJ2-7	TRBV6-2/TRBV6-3	CASSKTSPYEQYF
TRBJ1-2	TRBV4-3	CASSQEGAGPGGYTF
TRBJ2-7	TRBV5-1	CASSLDWSEQYF
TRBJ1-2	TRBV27	CASSPTVVYGYTF